Sequencing of this T cell receptor beta chain was carried out in a study of blood T cells in healthy people across ages. Findings and caveats of the study: A strong correlation between TCR beta diversity and naive T cell percentage was seen.

The V end was cut by 4 bases, the J end by 0 bases, with 20 bases between. CDR3 size: 18 residues. Germline V lookup: CDR1 SGHAT, CDR2 FQNNGV. Primers used in a second PCR of roughly 6 to 11 cycles were a sample-barcoded 5' primer and a J-beta primer mix. Per sample, CDR3-containing paired-end reads numbered at least 3 million. TCRdb re-called the 5' RACE reads with MiXCR, one entry per CDR3 protein. The repertoire holds 1.5 million to 2 million distinct CDR3 sequences, with around half as singletons. About this clonotype itself: What it binds is unknown.

The source material was blood. This clonotype was sampled from a woman aged 40 to 50 in good health. The chain uses TRBV11-2 and TRBJ2-3; the D gene is possibly TRBD1 (6 bases). CDR3 protein: CASSSHLDSQASTDTQYF. The DNA of the CDR3 is TGTGCCAGCAGCTCCCACTTGGACAGCCAGGCTAGCACAGATACGCAGTATTTT.